The T cell receptor (beta chain) described here comes from a study of T-cell reconstitution after alpha-beta-depleted transplantation in children. CDR3 length: 14 amino acids. Germline assignment: CDR1 MNHEY and CDR2 SVGEGT. Trimming pared 10 bases from V and 0 bases from J, leaving 10 bases between. For TCRbeta, the library was prepared with unique molecular identifiers. One entry per CDR3 protein results from TCRdb running MiXCR on the PCR reads. The sample has roughly 350,000 distinct CDR3 sequences, about a tenth seen once; the top ten hold approximately 2.3%. The J gene is TRBJ2-6, the V gene TRBV6-2 or TRBV6-3; D is ambiguous. This receptor was taken from a human donor who donated a stem cell graft to a child with acute lymphoblastic leukemia. The input for sequencing was PBMCs from the stem cell graft donor, taken from the stem cell graft. Written as DNA, the CDR3 is TGTGCCACCCTGCGGTACTCTGGGGCCAACGTCCTGACTTTC. It translates to CATLRYSGANVLTF.